This T cell receptor beta chain came from a study of T cells in Graves' hyperthyroidism and ophthalmopathy. The CDR3 extends over 15 amino acids. CDR1 and CDR2 from the germline V gene are SNHLY and FYNNEI. Trimming left V 4 bases short and J 0 bases short, with 11 bases between. This clonotype was found many times. Researchers defined stable Graves' hyperthyroidism as no ophthalmopathy progression within 18 months. It was RNA transcripts that yielded the amplified TCR beta CDR3 regions. The TCR CDR3 was amplified in a first-round RT-PCR using the HTBI primer set. MiXCR was run by TCRdb on the multiplex PCR reads, yielding one entry per CDR3 protein. The sample records around 190,000 distinct CDR3 sequences, over 15% being singletons.

The J gene is TRBJ2-3, the V gene TRBV2; D is unresolved. The TCR comes from a woman aged 45-59 years with Graves' hyperthyroidism. Sequencing was performed on blood. CDR3 bases: TGTGCCAGCAGTGGTGGTTTCCCGAGCACAGATACGCAGTATTTT. Translation: CASSGGFPSTDTQYF.